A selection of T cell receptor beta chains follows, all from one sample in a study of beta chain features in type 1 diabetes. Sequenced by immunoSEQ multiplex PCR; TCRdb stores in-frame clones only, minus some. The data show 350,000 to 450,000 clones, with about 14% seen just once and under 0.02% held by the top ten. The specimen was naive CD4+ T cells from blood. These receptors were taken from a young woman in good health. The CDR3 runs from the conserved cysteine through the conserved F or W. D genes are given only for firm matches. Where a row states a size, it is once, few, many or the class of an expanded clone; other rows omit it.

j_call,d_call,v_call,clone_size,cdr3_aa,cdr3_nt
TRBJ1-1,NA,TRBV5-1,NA,CASSFSVNTEAFF,TGCGCCAGCAGCTTTTCGGTGAACACTGAAGCTTTCTTT
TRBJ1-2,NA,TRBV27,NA,CASSGYRVPEYGYTF,TGTGCCAGCAGTGGCTACCGGGTCCCGGAGTATGGCTACACCTTC
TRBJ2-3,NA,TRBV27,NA,CASRLRASPDTQYF,TGTGCCAGCAGGTTGAGGGCTAGCCCAGATACGCAGTATTTT
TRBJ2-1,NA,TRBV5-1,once,CASSLAASGRSYNEQFF,TGCGCCAGCAGCTTGGCCGCGAGCGGTCGATCCTACAATGAGCAGTTCTTC
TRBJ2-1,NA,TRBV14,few,CASSPRGGGNEQFF,TGTGCCAGCAGCCCAAGGGGAGGGGGCAATGAGCAGTTCTTC
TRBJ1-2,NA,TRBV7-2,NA,CASSQDRGWGYTF,TGTGCCAGCAGCCAAGACAGAGGTTGGGGCTACACCTTC
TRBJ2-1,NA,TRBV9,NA,CASSVSSVYNEQFF,TGTGCCAGCAGCGTGTCTAGCGTCTACAATGAGCAGTTCTTC
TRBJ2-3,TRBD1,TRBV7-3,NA,CASSLRARGPSTDTQYF,TGTGCCAGCAGCCTCCGCGCGAGGGGGCCCTCGACAGATACGCAGTATTTT
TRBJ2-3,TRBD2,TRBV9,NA,CASSVTSGYTDTQYF,TGTGCCAGCAGCGTAACTAGCGGATACACAGATACGCAGTATTTT
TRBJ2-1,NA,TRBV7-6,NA,CASSRTGSSYNEQFF,TGTGCCAGCAGCAGAACGGGGAGCTCCTACAATGAGCAGTTCTTC
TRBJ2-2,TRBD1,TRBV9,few,CASSAIGTGNTGELFF,TGTGCCAGCAGCGCTATAGGGACAGGGAACACCGGGGAGCTGTTTTTT
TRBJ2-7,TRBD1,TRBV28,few,CASGDPGQGSYEQYF,TGTGCCAGCGGGGATCCGGGACAGGGCTCCTACGAGCAGTACTTC
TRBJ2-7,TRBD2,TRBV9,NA,CASSMRLAGPSEQYF,TGTGCCAGCAGCATGCGACTAGCGGGCCCCTCCGAGCAGTACTTC
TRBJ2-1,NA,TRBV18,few,CASSPPLEAEFF,TGTGCCAGCTCACCACCTCTAGAAGCGGAGTTCTTC
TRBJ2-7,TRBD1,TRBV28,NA,CASTPTGTGDYEQYF,TGTGCCAGCACTCCAACCGGGACAGGGGACTACGAGCAGTACTTC
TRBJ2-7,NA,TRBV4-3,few,CASSRVRGYEQYF,TGCGCCAGCAGCCGCGTTCGGGGTTACGAGCAGTACTTC
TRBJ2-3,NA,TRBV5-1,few,CASSSLLPSTDTQYF,TGCGCCAGCAGCTCCTTACTCCCTAGCACAGATACGCAGTATTTT
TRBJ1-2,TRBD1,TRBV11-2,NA,CASSLGRGSGQGNYGYTF,TGTGCCAGCAGCTTAGGACGTGGATCCGGACAGGGGAACTATGGCTACACCTTC
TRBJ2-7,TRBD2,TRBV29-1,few,CSVVTSGAYEQYF,TGCAGCGTTGTGACTAGCGGAGCATACGAGCAGTACTTC
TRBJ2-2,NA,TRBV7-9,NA,CASSFLLGAAGELFF,TGTGCCAGCAGCTTTTTACTGGGGGCCGCCGGGGAGCTGTTTTTT
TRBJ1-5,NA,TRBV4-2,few,CASSQEDRRRPQHF,TGTGCCAGCAGCCAAGAAGACAGGCGGAGGCCCCAGCATTTT
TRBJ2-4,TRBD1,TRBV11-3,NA,CASSLTEGANIQYF,TGTGCCAGCAGCTTAACTGAGGGGGCAAACATTCAGTACTTC
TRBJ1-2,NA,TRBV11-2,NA,CASSLSGANYGYTF,TGTGCCAGCAGCTTATCAGGGGCTAACTATGGCTACACCTTC
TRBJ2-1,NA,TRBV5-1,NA,CASRPSGSSYNEQFF,TGCGCCAGCAGACCGAGCGGTAGCTCCTACAATGAGCAGTTCTTC